The entry below gives a single T cell receptor beta chain sequence along with its context. Its target is not known. The data originate from a study of T-cell memory formation after mild COVID-19. Background on the study: Largely donor-specific sequence clusters came from two donors.

Whole-study findings and limits: A second wave expanding day 15 to 37 was CD4+-biased; contracting clones were balanced.

The CDR3 has 15 residues. In germline, CDR1 is MNHNS, CDR2 SASEGT. After removal of 5 bases from V and 8 bases from J, the junction contained 13 bases not matched to a gene. cDNA libraries for TCR alpha and TCR beta, carrying sample barcodes and UMIs, came from 5'RACE with constant-segment primers. TCRdb passed the 5' RACE reads through MiXCR, listing each CDR3 protein once. Of around 420,000 distinct CDR3 sequences in the sample, 20% to 25% are singletons; the top ten hold 8.8%. The rearrangement links TRBV6-1 to TRBJ1-2; TRBD1 matches at 8 bases. This clonotype originated in an adult woman who had mild COVID-19 (a few samples of this study predate the infection). Cell type and time point are not known. Input material: PBMCs or a T cell subset sorted from them (not recorded which). The CDR3 nucleotides read TGTGCCAGCAGTACCTCTACAGGACAGGGCGTGGGCTACACCTTC. Amino acid sequence: CASSTSTGQGVGYTF.